Each of the 19 T cell receptor beta chains below was sequenced from the same sample in a study of T-cell reconstitution after alpha-beta-depleted transplantation in children. TCRbeta library construction was performed incorporating unique molecular identifiers. Using its own MiXCR run on the PCR reads, TCRdb lists one record per CDR3 protein. The data contain 200,000 to 250,000 distinct CDR3 sequences, 8.5% to 10% of them singletons. The sample here was PBMCs from the stem cell graft donor, taken from the stem cell graft. Receptors were obtained from a human donor who donated a stem cell graft to a child with acute lymphoblastic leukemia.

This clonotype showed up many times. The chain links TRBV10-3 to TRBJ2-1; 7 bases line up with TRBD1. The CDR3 sequence is 14 residues long. V lost 8 bases, J lost 0 bases, and 4 bases stayed unmatched. CDR1 and CDR2 (germline): ENHRY, SYGVKD. CDR3 DNA sequence: TGTGCCATCTGCCGGGACAGCTCCTACAATGAGCAGTTCTTC. This gives the protein CAICRDSSYNEQFF.

This clonotype was seen ten or more times. V usage is TRBV5-8 and J usage is TRBJ1-6; no clear D. The CDR3 has 15 residues. Germline CDR1 SGHTS, CDR2 YDEGEE. The germline V and J ends were trimmed by 0 bases and 8 bases, with 12 bases remaining between them. CDR3 loop: CASSLGSYPDSPLHF. In DNA form, the CDR3 reads TGTGCCAGCAGCTTGGGTTCATACCCCGATTCACCCCTCCACTTT.

This clonotype came up a few times. This chain connects TRBV4-1 to TRBJ2-3; D gene ambiguous. The V end lost 0 bases, the J end lost 0 bases, and 10 bases lay between the germline ends. Germline lookup yields CDR1 MGHRA and CDR2 YSYEKL. CDR3 length: 16 amino acids. This CDR3 is CASSQEGWISTDTQYF. The CDR3 DNA sequence: TGCGCCAGCAGCCAAGAAGGTTGGATTAGCACAGATACGCAGTATTTT.

This clonotype was seen at least ten times. CDR3 amino acids: CASSRTPRDTEAFF. CDR3 coding DNA: TGTGCCAGCTCACGGACCCCTAGGGACACTGAAGCTTTCTTT. The genes are TRBV18 and TRBJ1-1; D unresolved. This CDR3 has 14 amino acids. Per germline, CDR1 KGHSH and CDR2 LQKENI. V lost 4 bases and J lost 3, with 12 bases in between.

This clonotype has more than one count but fewer than ten. The rearrangement uses TRBV6-2 or TRBV6-3 and TRBJ2-7; the match to TRBD1 covers 7 bases. CDR1 is MNHEY and CDR2 is SVGEGT in the germline V gene. This CDR3 has 14 residues. V lost 8 bases and J lost 0; bases outside the gene matches: 7. The CDR3 DNA follows: TGTGCCAGCCGAAAAGGGGGCGACTCCTACGAGCAGTACTTC. Protein: CASRKGGDSYEQYF.

The chain combines TRBV28 with TRBJ2-5; TRBD2 matches at 12 bases. J lost 3 bases, V lost 4 bases, and 3 bases had no gene match. The CDR3 extends over 15 amino acids. The germline CDR1 and CDR2 sequences are MDHEN and SYDVKM. CDR3 residues: CASSSPSGGEETQYF. The DNA of the CDR3 is TGTGCCAGCAGTTCCCCTAGCGGGGGGGAAGAGACCCAGTACTTC.

This clonotype was counted only a few times. The chain has TRBV12-3 or TRBV12-4 and TRBJ2-5; 9 bases are a match to TRBD2. This CDR3 region has 13 residues. J lost 5 bases, V lost 6 bases, and 4 bases had no gene match. CDR3 loop: CASRRGGLETQYF. The CDR3 nucleotides are TGTGCCAGCAGGCGGGGGGGCCTGGAGACCCAGTACTTC.

This clonotype has at least ten counts. In DNA form, the CDR3 reads TGTGCCAGCAGTTATTCCGGACAGGGCGGCTATGGCTACACCTTC. Residues: CASSYSGQGGYGYTF. V gene TRBV6-5 combines with J gene TRBJ1-2, with TRBD1 matching over 8 bases. Germline assignment: CDR1 MNHEY and CDR2 SVGAGI. Unmatched junction bases numbered 7, after V lost 3 bases and J lost 4 bases. The CDR3 covers 15 residues.

In its sample, this clonotype was seen many times. V gene TRBV5-1 combines with J gene TRBJ2-3; 11 nucleotides line up with TRBD2. CDR1 is SGHRS, CDR2 YFSETQ, per germline. CDR3 length: 16 residues. Unmatched junction bases numbered 8, after V lost 5 bases and J lost 3 bases. In DNA form, the CDR3 reads TGCGCCAGCAGTTTCCCTCTAGCGGGGGGTACAGATACGCAGTATTTT. Its protein product is CASSFPLAGGTDTQYF.

The V call is TRBV20-1, the J call TRBJ2-5; D is perhaps TRBD1 (5 bases). V lost 3 bases and J 1 base, leaving 15 bases between the germline ends. CDR3 length: 15 amino acids. From germline, CDR1 is DFQATT and CDR2 SNEGSKA (reference sequence). The CDR3 protein is CSASFDSATQETQYF. As DNA, the CDR3 is TGCAGTGCTAGTTTCGACAGTGCTACCCAAGAGACCCAGTACTTC.

In its sample, this clonotype was seen many times. This chain links TRBV29-1 with TRBJ1-3; 12 bases are a match to TRBD1. Germline V gene data show CDR1 as SQVTM and CDR2 as ANQGSEA. V gave up 3 bases and J gave up 0 bases; unmatched junction bases: 6. This CDR3 comprises 17 residues. The CDR3 DNA reads TGCAGCGTTGATGGGACAGGGGGCTCGAGCTCTGGAAACACCATATATTTT. This gives the protein CSVDGTGGSSSGNTIYF.

The V call is TRBV4-1, the J call TRBJ1-1; weak D call: TRBD1 (6 bases). The germline CDR1 and CDR2 sequences are MGHRA and YSYEKL. Trimming took 4 bases from V and 4 from J, leaving 13 bases between them. The CDR3 loop spans 14 amino acids. CDR3 DNA sequence: TGCGCCAGCAGCCTTCAACAGGGCGTCACTGAAGCTTTCTTT. Translation gives CASSLQQGVTEAFF.

This clonotype was recorded many times. V usage is TRBV29-1 and J usage is TRBJ1-2, with D tentatively TRBD1 (6 bases). The CDR3 is made up of 13 amino acids. Trimming removed 6 bases from V and 2 bases from J, with 13 bases in between. The germline V gene encodes CDR1 SQVTM and CDR2 ANQGSEA. CDR3 in DNA: TGCAGCGTCCGACTCACAGGGAACTATGGCTACACCTTC. It codes for CSVRLTGNYGYTF.

This chain uses TRBV3-1 with TRBJ2-2; TRBD2 aligns across 9 bases. This CDR3 has 15 residues. CDR1 and CDR2 from the germline V gene are LGHDT and YNNKEL (reference sequence). J was trimmed by 1 base and V by 8 bases; bases with no gene match: 5. This CDR3 reads CASHQLAGNTGELFF. CDR3 coding DNA: TGTGCCAGCCACCAACTAGCGGGGAACACCGGGGAGCTGTTTTTT.

The chain has TRBV5-6 and TRBJ1-2; D is possibly TRBD1 (5 bases). Germline V gene data show CDR1 as SGHDT and CDR2 as YYEEEE. The CDR3 consists of 13 residues. Trimming pared 5 bases from V and 5 bases from J, leaving 13 bases between. CDR3 protein: CASRAGRTYGYTF. CDR3 bases: TGTGCCAGCAGAGCGGGACGGACTTATGGCTACACCTTC.

At least ten counts were recorded for this clonotype. V gene TRBV7-8 combines with J gene TRBJ2-3, with TRBD2 matching 15 bases. The CDR3 length is 16 residues. V gave up 6 bases and J gave up 5 bases; unmatched junction bases: 6. Germline V gene data show CDR1 as SGHVS and CDR2 as FQNEAQ. This CDR3 is CASRSGTSGGRDTQYF. DNA for the CDR3: TGTGCCAGCAGGAGTGGGACTAGCGGGGGGCGAGATACGCAGTATTTT. The complete variable domain, with remaining parts taken from reference TRBV7-8 and TRBJ2-3, reads GAGVSQSPRYKVAKRGQDVALRCDPISGHVSLFWYQQALGQGPEFLTYFQNEAQLDKSGLPSDRFFAERPEGSVSTLKIQRTQQEDSAVYLCASRSGTSGGRDTQYFGPGTRLTVL.

This clonotype has more than one count but fewer than ten. This sequence joins TRBV27 and TRBJ2-3; TRBD2 matches at 7 bases. V shed 3 bases and J 8 bases; nucleotides not matched to a gene: 11. CDR1 MNHEY and CDR2 SMNVEV come from the germline V gene (reference sequence). This CDR3 region has 15 residues. This chain's CDR3 is CASSLGGDPPRTQYF. As DNA, the CDR3 is TGTGCCAGCAGTTTGGGGGGGGACCCCCCCCGTACGCAGTATTTT.

In this sample, this clonotype turned up many times. The genes are TRBV6-5 and TRBJ1-6; 12 positions agree with TRBD1. The CDR3 loop spans 16 amino acids. J was trimmed by 10 bases and V by 2 bases; bases with no gene match: 6. Germline CDR1 MNHEY, CDR2 SVGAGI. The CDR3 region is CASSYTSGTGGSPLHF. CDR3 nucleotide sequence: TGTGCCAGCAGTTACACTTCCGGGACAGGGGGCTCACCCCTCCACTTT.

This clonotype was seen ten or more times. This chain links TRBV2 with TRBJ2-1; TRBD2 agrees at 9 bases. The J segment lost 2 bases and the V segment lost 6 bases, leaving 5 bases of the junction unmatched. The CDR3 totals 15 residues. Germline CDR1 is SNHLY and CDR2 is FYNNEI. CDR3 coding DNA: TGTGCCAGCAGAGCTAGCGGGGAGCCCTACAATGAGCAGTTCTTC. Translating it yields CASRASGEPYNEQFF. The full variable domain, rest sourced from reference TRBV2 and TRBJ2-1, is EPEVTQTPSHQVTQMGQEVILRCVPISNHLYFYWYRQILGQKVEFLVSFYNNEISEKSEIFDDQFSVERPDGSNFTLKIRSTKLEDSAMYFCASRASGEPYNEQFFGPGTRLTVL.